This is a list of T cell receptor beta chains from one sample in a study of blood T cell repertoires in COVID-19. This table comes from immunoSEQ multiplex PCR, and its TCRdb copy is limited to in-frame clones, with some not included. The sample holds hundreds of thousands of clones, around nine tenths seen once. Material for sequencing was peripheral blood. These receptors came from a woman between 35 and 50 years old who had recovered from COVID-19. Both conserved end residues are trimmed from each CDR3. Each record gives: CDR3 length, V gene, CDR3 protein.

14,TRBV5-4,ASSLLGDRGGVVQF
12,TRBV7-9,ASSPSGARTEAF
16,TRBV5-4,ASSPGQNRGLAGNEQY
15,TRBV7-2,ASSPSTGRGGSYGYT
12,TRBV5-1,ASSPSGQNEKLF
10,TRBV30,AWSQTVTEAF
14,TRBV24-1,ATSDSGRGSYNEQF
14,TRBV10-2,ASSVERTGLGQPQH
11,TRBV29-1,SVGGSLNEKLF
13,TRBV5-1,ASKPGGAGGETQY
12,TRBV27,ASRNRGRVNEQF
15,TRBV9,ASSAIDRGPMNTEAF
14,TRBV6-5,ASSWGLAGNTGELF
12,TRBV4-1,ASSPEGGNTEAF
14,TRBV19,ASTPRGTVNTGELF
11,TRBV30,AREDTANEKLF
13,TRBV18,ASSPRWQRAETQY
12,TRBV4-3,ASSQFTGNYGYT
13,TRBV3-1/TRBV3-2,ASSQGQGEADTQY
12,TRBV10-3,ANPGQTNTGELF
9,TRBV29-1,SPSRGNEQF
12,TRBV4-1,ASSQGQGNEKLF
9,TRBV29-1,SVRKDRDAF
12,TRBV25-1,ASSHPRGSETQY
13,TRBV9,ASSVGANIGTEAF
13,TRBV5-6,ASSLWQYSNQPQH
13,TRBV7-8,ASSLGTGVWTEAF
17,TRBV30,AWSVWLQPGQSMNTEAF
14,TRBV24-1,ATSDLGLAATDTQY
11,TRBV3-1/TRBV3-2,ASSPQTGRGAF
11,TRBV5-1,ASSGGGPDTQY
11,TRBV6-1,ASSEVQNYGYT
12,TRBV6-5,ASSYSGRHNEQF
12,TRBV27,ASRPAAGANVLT
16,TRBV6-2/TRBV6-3,ASSYPRGQRGLKNIQY
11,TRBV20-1,SASSDRDTEAF